This passage covers 5 T cell receptor beta chains from one sample sequenced in a study of CD8+CD57+ T cells in acquired aplastic anemia. Genomic DNA, serving as template, underwent TCR beta VDJ and CDR3 profiling. Each CDR3 protein is one row after TCRdb ran MiXCR on the reads. The data contain over 200,000 distinct CDR3 sequences, approximately 57% of them seen just once; the ten biggest clones take up roughly 29%. Sequenced: sorted CD4+, CD8+, or CD8+CD57+ T cells (not recorded which) from PBMCs. Every receptor here comes from a human donor in good health.

The V call is TRBV7-2, the J call TRBJ2-7; D gene unclear. The V gene lost 4 bases and the J gene lost 2 bases, with 12 bases spanning the gap. The germline CDR1 and CDR2 sequences are SGHTA and FQGNSA. This CDR3 region has 14 residues. The CDR3 coding sequence is TGTGCCAGCAGCTACGTCGGCACCACCTACGAGCAGTACTTC. The encoded protein is CASSYVGTTYEQYF. The full variable domain, rest sourced from reference TRBV7-2 and TRBJ2-7, is GAGVSQSPSNKVTEKGKDVELRCDPISGHTALYWYRQSLGQGLEFLIYFQGNSAPDKSGLPSDRFSAERTGGSVSTLTIQRTQQEDSAVYLCASSYVGTTYEQYFGPGTRLTVT.

This clonotype was seen many times. The chain couples TRBV5-1 to TRBJ1-2; possible D gene TRBD1, 5 bases. The germline V gene encodes CDR1 SGHRS and CDR2 YFSETQ. This CDR3 is 13 amino acids long. V lost 2 bases to trimming and J lost 3 bases, with 8 bases between them. The CDR3, as DNA: TGCGCCAGCAGCTTCGGGACTTACTATGGCTACACCTTC. The encoded protein is CASSFGTYYGYTF.

The V gene is TRBV12-3 or TRBV12-4, the J gene TRBJ1-1; a weak D match, TRBD1 (5 bases). The germline V and J ends were trimmed by 7 bases and 3 bases, with 18 bases remaining between them. The CDR3 spans 15 residues. CDR3 region: CASTPLPTGDTEAFF. CDR3 DNA sequence: TGTGCCAGCACCCCTCTACCCACGGGGGACACTGAAGCTTTCTTT.

This chain uses TRBV20-1 with TRBJ2-7, with 7 bases that match TRBD1. CDR1 is DFQATT, CDR2 SNEGSKA, per germline (reference sequence). With 3 bases clipped from V and 2 bases from J, the junction kept 4 bases outside the gene matches. The CDR3 sequence is 13 residues long. For the CDR3, the DNA is TGCAGTGCTAGTACCGGGACAGCCTACGAGCAGTACTTC. It encodes CSASTGTAYEQYF.

The V and J genes are TRBV5-1 and TRBJ1-1; D gene uncertain. Between the trimmed V and J ends, which lost 0 bases and 3 bases, there was a span of 6 bases. CDR3 length equals 13 residues. In germline, CDR1 is SGHRS, CDR2 YFSETQ. DNA for the CDR3: TGCGCCAGCAGCTTGGCCATTGACACTGAAGCTTTCTTT. It codes for CASSLAIDTEAFF. The full variable domain, completed using reference TRBV5-1 and TRBJ1-1, is KAGVTQTPRYLIKTRGQQVTLSCSPISGHRSVSWYQQTPGQGLQFLFEYFSETQRNKGNFPGRFSGRQFSNSRSEMNVSTLELGDSALYLCASSLAIDTEAFFGQGTRLTVV.